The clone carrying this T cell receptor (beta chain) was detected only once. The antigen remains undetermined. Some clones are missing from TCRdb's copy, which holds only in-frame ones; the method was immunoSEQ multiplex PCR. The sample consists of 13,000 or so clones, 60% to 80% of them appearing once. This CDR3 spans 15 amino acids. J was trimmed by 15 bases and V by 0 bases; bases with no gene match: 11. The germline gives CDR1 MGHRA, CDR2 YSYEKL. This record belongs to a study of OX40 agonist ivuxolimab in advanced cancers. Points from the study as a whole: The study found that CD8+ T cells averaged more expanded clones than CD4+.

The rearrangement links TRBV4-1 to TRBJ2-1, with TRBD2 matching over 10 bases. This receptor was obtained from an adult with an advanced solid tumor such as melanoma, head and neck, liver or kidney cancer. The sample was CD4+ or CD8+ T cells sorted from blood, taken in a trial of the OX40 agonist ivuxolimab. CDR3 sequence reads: CASSQDSRTSGGVFF. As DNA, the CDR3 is TGCGCCAGCAGCCAAGATAGTCGGACTAGCGGAGGGGTGTTCTTC.